What follows are 12 T cell receptor beta chains derived from one specimen sequenced in a study of cytomegalovirus exposure and HLA in healthy donors (dated by TCRdb to between 2016 and 2019). Receptor libraries were prepared by the immunoSEQ multiplex PCR assay. Not all clones reach the TCRdb copy of this immuneACCESS table, which keeps in-frame sequences only. Checked studies attribute under half of the gap to unresolved V genes and leave the rest unexplained. The sample data list tens of thousands of clones, and around 94% of these were observed just once. Of the sample, roughly 1.5% falls within the top ten clones. Sequencing input: PBMCs. The receptors here all came from a man between 18 and 35 years old in good health and CMV-seropositive.

The V call is TRBV28, the J call TRBJ1-2; tentatively, D is TRBD1 (6 bases). CDR3 length: 13 residues. The V gene's germline CDR1 is MDHEN and CDR2 SYDVKM. V lost 4 bases, J lost 4 bases, and 10 bases lay in between. This chain's CDR3 is CASSSGQTYGYTF. CDR3 coding DNA: TGTGCCAGCAGTTCAGGACAGACCTATGGCTACACCTTC.

CDR3: CASSQESRDSYNEQFF. CDR3 DNA: TGCGCCAGCAGCCAAGAATCTCGGGATTCCTACAATGAGCAGTTCTTC. This chain uses TRBV4-1 with TRBJ2-1; a possible D gene is TRBD2 (5 bases). Per germline, CDR1 MGHRA and CDR2 YSYEKL. V gave up 0 bases and J gave up 1 base, with 10 bases separating them. This CDR3 is 16 amino acids long.

This rearrangement joins TRBV5-1 to TRBJ1-1, with 8 bases that match TRBD1. Germline trimming cut 2 bases from V and 8 bases from J; bases unmatched to any gene: 5. Germline V gene sequence: CDR1 SGHRS, CDR2 YFSETQ. This CDR3 region has 13 residues. The CDR3 region has the DNA TGCGCCAGCAGCTTTCGGACAGGGACGGAAGCTTTCTTT. It translates to CASSFRTGTEAFF.

The CDR3, as DNA: TGTGCCAGCAGCTATACAGGGAACACTGAAGCTTTCTTT. Translated: CASSYTGNTEAFF. The chain combines TRBV11-2 with TRBJ1-1, with TRBD1 as a possible D gene (5 bases). Germline-derived CDR1 and CDR2 are SGHAT and FQNNGV. The CDR3 consists of 13 residues. V dropped 4 bases and J dropped 1 base, with 7 bases sitting between them. The variable domain in full, with the rest retrieved from reference TRBV11-2 and TRBJ1-1, is EAGVAQSPRYKIIEKRQSVAFWCNPISGHATLYWYQQILGQGPKLLIQFQNNGVVDDSQLPKDRFSAERLKGVDSTLKIQPAKLEDSAVYLCASSYTGNTEAFFGQGTRLTVV.

The CDR3 spells CASSRTLNTEAFF. For the CDR3, the DNA is TGTGCCAGCAGCCGGACTCTTAACACTGAAGCTTTCTTT. The gene calls are TRBV27 and TRBJ1-1; D remains ambiguous. This CDR3 comprises 13 residues. CDR1 MNHEY and CDR2 SMNVEV come from the germline V gene (reference sequence). With 6 bases removed from V and 2 bases from J, the gap between germline ends came to 10 bases.

This rearrangement joins TRBV12-1 to TRBJ2-3; the table's D call, TRBD2, has no DNA check behind it. TRBV12-1 is classified as a pseudogene. The CDR3 extends over 17 amino acids. This CDR3 reads CASSSYLVAVSTDTQYF. CDR3 in DNA: TGTGCCAGCAGCTCCTATCTCGTCGCCGTAAGCACAGATACGCAGTATTTT.

The J gene is TRBJ2-7, the V gene TRBV10-3, with D possibly matching TRBD2 (6 bases). The CDR3 loop spans 15 amino acids. V lost 0 bases and J lost 5, with 14 bases in between. The germline V gene has CDR1 ENHRY and CDR2 SYGVKD. CDR3 amino acids: CAISESGGPEDEQYF. The CDR3 DNA reads as TGTGCCATCAGTGAGTCGGGGGGACCCGAGGACGAGCAGTACTTC.

On this clone: Other DNA sequences of this sample code for an identical CDR3. V gene TRBV7-3 combines with J gene TRBJ2-2; D might be TRBD2 (5 bases). V lost 2 bases, J lost 1 base, and 8 bases lay in between. Germline V gene sequence: CDR1 SGHTA, CDR2 FQGTGA. CDR3 size: 15 residues. The CDR3 DNA sequence: TGTGCCAGCAGCTTACTAGGAGGGAACACCGGGGAGCTGTTTTTT. This codes for CASSLLGGNTGELFF.

The J gene is TRBJ2-1, the V gene TRBV18, with D perhaps matching TRBD2 (6 bases). Per the germline V gene, CDR1 is KGHSH and CDR2 is LQKENI. There are 16 residues in the CDR3. V was pared by 0 bases and J by 0 bases, with 9 bases between. The CDR3 DNA reads TGTGCCAGCTCACCACCGTCCGGGGGCTCCTACAATGAGCAGTTCTTC. Encoded protein: CASSPPSGGSYNEQFF.

This chain uses TRBV16 with TRBJ1-4; 11 bases align to TRBD1. This CDR3 is 15 amino acids long. Germline V lookup: CDR1 KGHSY, CDR2 FQNENV. V lost 5 bases to trimming and J lost 8 bases; unmatched junction nucleotides: 7. The CDR3: CASSKWTGGEEKLFF. CDR3 nucleotide sequence: TGTGCCAGCAGCAAATGGACAGGGGGCGAGGAAAAACTGTTTTTT.

J is TRBJ2-3 and V is TRBV13, with 10 bases lining up with TRBD2. Germline V gene lookup returns CDR1 PRHDT and CDR2 FYEKMQ (reference sequence). The V and J ends lost 4 bases and 5 bases, in that order; junction bases with no gene match: 15. The CDR3 spans 18 residues. The CDR3 loop reads CASSSFFSSGRALDTQYF. The CDR3 nucleotides are TGTGCCAGCAGCTCCTTCTTCTCCAGCGGGAGGGCCTTAGATACGCAGTATTTT.

This chain joins TRBV13 and TRBJ2-4, with TRBD2 matching over 7 bases. The germline gives CDR1 PRHDT, CDR2 FYEKMQ (reference sequence). CDR3 length: 16 amino acids. V lost 6 bases to trimming and J lost 0 bases; unmatched junction nucleotides: 8. DNA for the CDR3: TGTGCCAGCAGGGGAGCTAGCGGTTTAGCCAAAAACATTCAGTACTTC. Amino acids: CASRGASGLAKNIQYF.